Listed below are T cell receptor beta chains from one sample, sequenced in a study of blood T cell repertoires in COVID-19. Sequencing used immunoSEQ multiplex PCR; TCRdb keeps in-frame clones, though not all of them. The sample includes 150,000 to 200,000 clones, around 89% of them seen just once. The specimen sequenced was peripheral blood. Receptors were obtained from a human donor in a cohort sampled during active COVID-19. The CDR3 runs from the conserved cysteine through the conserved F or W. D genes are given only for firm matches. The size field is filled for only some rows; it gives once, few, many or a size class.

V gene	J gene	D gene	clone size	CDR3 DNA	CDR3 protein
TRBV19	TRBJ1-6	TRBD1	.	TGTGCCAGTAGTGTGGGACAGGGGGCCACATCACCCCTCCACTTT	CASSVGQGATSPLHF
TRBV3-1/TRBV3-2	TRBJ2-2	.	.	TGTGCCAGCACCCTAACGGACCCATACCCTAGCCGGAACACCGGGGAGCTGTTTTTT	CASTLTDPYPSRNTGELFF
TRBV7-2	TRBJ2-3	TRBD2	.	TGTGCCAGCAGCTTATTCCCTAGCGGGGCAGGAGATACGCAGTATTTT	CASSLFPSGAGDTQYF
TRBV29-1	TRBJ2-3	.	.	TGCAGCGTTGAAGTCCTTACTACAGATACGCAGTATTTT	CSVEVLTTDTQYF
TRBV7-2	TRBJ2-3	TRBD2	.	TGTGCCAGCAGCCATAGCGGGGGGGCTTCGACAGATACGCAGTATTTT	CASSHSGGASTDTQYF
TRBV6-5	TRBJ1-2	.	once	TGTGCCAGCAGATACAACACAGGTTCCGGCTACACCTTC	CASRYNTGSGYTF
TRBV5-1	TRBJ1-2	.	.	TGCGCCAGCAGCTCTATGGCTAGGGTAGGGGCGGATGGCTACACCTTC	CASSSMARVGADGYTF
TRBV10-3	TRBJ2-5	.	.	TGTGCCATCAGTGGTCAGCAAGAGACCCAGTACTTC	CAISGQQETQYF
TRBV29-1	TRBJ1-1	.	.	TGCAGCGTTGAGAAAACAGTCGACACTTTCTTT	CSVEKTVDTFF
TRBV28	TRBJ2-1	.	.	TGTGCCAGCAGGGCTAGCGCCGGCAATGAGCAGTTCTTC	CASRASAGNEQFF